The T cell receptor beta chain under discussion was sequenced for a study of beta chain features in type 1 diabetes. For this clone: The antigen is unknown.

Study-level results: cDNA-based reads could over-represent cells with high TCR expression. For Type 1 diabetes patients, all four CD4+ subsets carried TCRB CDR3s that were moderately but significantly shorter.

CDR1 ENHRY and CDR2 SYGVKD come from the germline V gene. The length of the CDR3 is 13 residues. V was trimmed by 8 bases and J by 4 bases, leaving 15 bases between them. The sequenced template was cDNA made from the entire isolated RNA. The average output of naive, central memory and regulatory T cell samples was several million reads. Data came from immunoSEQ multiplex PCR; TCRdb stores just in-frame clones and leaves some out. The repertoire includes 400,000 or so clones, around 10% of them detected once, and about 0.64% sits in the top ten. Averaging roughly 110 mL, one heparinised blood draw was given by each donor. Markers CD45RO/CCR7/CD25/CD127/CD95/CD27 served to sort CD4+ naive, central memory, regulatory and stem cell-like memory cells.

This clonotype originated in a man aged 25-45 years with type 1 diabetes. Sequencing was carried out using central memory CD4+ T cells from blood. The V gene is TRBV10-3, the J gene TRBJ2-7, with TRBD1 as a possible D gene (6 bases). This chain's CDR3 is CAIGSHQGYEQYF. DNA for the CDR3: TGTGCCATCGGCTCCCACCAGGGGTACGAGCAGTACTTC.